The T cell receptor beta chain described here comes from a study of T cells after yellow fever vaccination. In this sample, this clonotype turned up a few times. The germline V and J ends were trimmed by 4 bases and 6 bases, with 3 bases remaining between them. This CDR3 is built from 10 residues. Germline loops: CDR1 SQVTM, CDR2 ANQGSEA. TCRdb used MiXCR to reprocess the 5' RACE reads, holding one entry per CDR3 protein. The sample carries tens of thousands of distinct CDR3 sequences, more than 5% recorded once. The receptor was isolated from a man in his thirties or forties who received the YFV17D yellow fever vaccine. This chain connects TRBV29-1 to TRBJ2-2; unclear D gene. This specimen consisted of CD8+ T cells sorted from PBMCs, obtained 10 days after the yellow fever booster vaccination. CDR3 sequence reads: CSVVAGELFF. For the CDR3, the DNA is TGCAGCGTTGTAGCCGGGGAGCTGTTTTTT.